The sequence of this TCR beta chain was determined in a study of CD8 T cells in ankylosing spondylitis. There are many counts of this clonotype. Its antigen is undetermined. Making the TCR beta libraries involved quantitative 5'-RACE with molecular barcodes. TCRdb re-analysed the 5' RACE reads in MiXCR, keeping a single row per CDR3 protein. The sample holds roughly 700,000 distinct CDR3 sequences, around 20% seen once. With 1 base removed from V and 1 base from J, the gap between germline ends came to 9 bases. This CDR3 comprises 14 residues. Germline lookup yields CDR1 SQVTM and CDR2 ANQGSEA. Study-wide findings and caveats: One TCR beta motif, made up of eight or nine highly homologous variants, appeared characteristic of ankylosing spondylitis blood. Earlier studies detected some motif variants in reactive arthritis synovial fluid and blood.

The chain recombines TRBV29-1 with TRBJ2-3, with a tentative D call TRBD2 (6 bases). The origin of this receptor is a male donor with ankylosing spondylitis. The specimen sequenced was blood, either unsorted or a sorted T cell fraction (not recorded which). The CDR3 loop is CSVEGPSGTDTQYF. The DNA of the CDR3 is TGCAGCGTTGAAGGCCCTAGCGGCACAGATACGCAGTATTTT.